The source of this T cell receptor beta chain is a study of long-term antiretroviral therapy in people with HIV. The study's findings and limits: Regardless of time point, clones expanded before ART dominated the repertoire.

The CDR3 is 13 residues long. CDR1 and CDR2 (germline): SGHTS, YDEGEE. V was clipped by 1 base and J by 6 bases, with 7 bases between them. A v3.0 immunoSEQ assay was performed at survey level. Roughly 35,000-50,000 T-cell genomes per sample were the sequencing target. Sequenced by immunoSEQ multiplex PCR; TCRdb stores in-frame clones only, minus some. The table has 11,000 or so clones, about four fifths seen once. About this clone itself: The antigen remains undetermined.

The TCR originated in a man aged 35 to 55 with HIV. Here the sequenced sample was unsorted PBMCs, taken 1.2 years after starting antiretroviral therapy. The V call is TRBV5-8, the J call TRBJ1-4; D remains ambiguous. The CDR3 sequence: CASSLLTYEKLFF. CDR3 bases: TGTGCCAGCAGCTTGCTCACGTATGAAAAACTGTTTTTT.